The next 7 T cell receptor beta chains were all read from a single sample in a study of blood T cell repertoires in COVID-19. Libraries were prepared by immunoSEQ multiplex PCR; TCRdb keeps only in-frame clonotypes and omits some of them. The table shows some 250,000 clones, with 80% to 85% occurring only once. The material sequenced was peripheral blood. These receptors came from a woman aged 55-70 years with active or convalescent COVID-19.

The chain has TRBV4-2 and TRBJ1-1, with unresolved D. CDR3 length: 14 amino acids. Germline CDR1 and CDR2: LGHNA and YNFKEQ. Trimming removed 0 bases at V and 1 base at J, with 6 bases between. Here the CDR3 reads CASSQDGRNTEAFF. In DNA form, the CDR3 reads TGTGCCAGCAGCCAAGATGGGCGGAACACTGAAGCTTTCTTT.

The chain links TRBV7-9 to TRBJ1-1; D gene ambiguous. The CDR3 is made up of 14 amino acids. V lost 2 bases and J 4 bases, leaving 11 bases between the germline ends. Germline V gives CDR1 SEHNR, CDR2 FQNEAQ (reference sequence). This chain's CDR3 is CASSLLPPGTEAFF. The CDR3 nucleotides are TGTGCCAGCAGCTTATTACCCCCGGGCACTGAAGCTTTCTTT.

This chain links TRBV18 with TRBJ1-2; a possible D gene is TRBD1 (6 bases). Germline lookup yields CDR1 KGHSH and CDR2 LQKENI. The V gene lost 0 bases and the J gene lost 0 bases, with 14 bases spanning the gap. The CDR3 length is 17 residues. CDR3 amino acids: CASSPPQGQGPNYGYTF. CDR3 DNA: TGTGCCAGCTCACCACCACAAGGGCAGGGGCCTAACTATGGCTACACCTTC.

CDR3 bases: TGTGCCAGCAGTTACTCCGTTAACTATGGCTACACCTTC. This encodes CASSYSVNYGYTF. The genes are TRBV6-6 and TRBJ1-2; no reliable D call. Germline lookup yields CDR1 MNHNY and CDR2 SVGAGI (reference sequence). Trimming stripped 0 bases from V and 1 base from J, with 3 bases between. CDR3 length: 13 residues.

A single count supports this clone. This chain links TRBV7-2 with TRBJ1-4; 8 bases align to TRBD1. The germline CDR1 and CDR2 sequences are SGHTA and FQGNSA. CDR3 length equals 17 residues. Germline trimming cut 5 bases from V and 2 bases from J; bases unmatched to any gene: 10. CDR3 sequence (DNA): TGTGCCAGCAGCCCAAGACAGGGGTGGGGGACTAATGAAAAACTGTTTTTT. Residues: CASSPRQGWGTNEKLFF.

This chain links TRBV4-2 with TRBJ1-1; D is possibly TRBD1 (5 bases). The CDR3 runs 16 residues. Per germline, CDR1 LGHNA and CDR2 YNFKEQ. The germline V and J ends were trimmed by 0 bases and 1 base, with 12 bases remaining between them. The CDR3 sequence is CASSQDRAVRNTEAFF. For the CDR3, the DNA is TGTGCCAGCAGCCAAGACAGGGCTGTGAGGAACACTGAAGCTTTCTTT.

This clone was observed once. The chain is built from TRBV18 and TRBJ2-1, with D possibly TRBD2 on 8 matching bases. Germline assignment: CDR1 KGHSH and CDR2 LQKENI. V lost 11 bases, J lost 0 bases, and 20 bases lay in between. The CDR3 length is 16 residues. CDR3: CAATGRGDSSYNEQFF. The CDR3 DNA reads as TGTGCCGCAACGGGGCGGGGGGACAGCTCCTACAATGAGCAGTTCTTC.